The 9 T cell receptor beta chains listed next were all sequenced from one sample in a study of blood T cell repertoires in COVID-19. Assay used: immunoSEQ multiplex PCR; TCRdb lists only in-frame clones, some missing. The table lists roughly 200,000 clones, approximately 85% of them singletons. The sequenced sample was peripheral blood. The receptors shown here come from an older woman with acute or convalescent COVID-19.

The rearrangement links TRBV19 to TRBJ1-1; no firm D call. CDR1 LNHDA and CDR2 SQIVND come from the germline V gene (reference sequence). The CDR3 is 14 amino acids. The V gene lost 5 bases and the J gene lost 0 bases, with 10 bases spanning the gap. The CDR3 bases are TGTGCCAGTAGTTCGCGGGCCCTGAACACTGAAGCTTTCTTT. As protein: CASSSRALNTEAFF.

The V call is TRBV2, the J call TRBJ2-1; 7 nucleotides line up with TRBD2. The ends lost 6 bases at V and 3 bases at J; junction bases unmatched: 5. The CDR3 spans 14 residues. Germline V gene sequence: CDR1 SNHLY, CDR2 FYNNEI. The CDR3 loop is CASRTGTIYNEQFF. The CDR3 nucleotides are TGTGCCAGCAGGACCGGGACTATCTACAATGAGCAGTTCTTC.

This clone was seen only once. V gene TRBV27 combines with J gene TRBJ2-4, with 7 bases that match TRBD1. CDR1 is MNHEY and CDR2 is SMNVEV in the germline V gene (reference sequence). V was pared by 3 bases and J by 7 bases, with 9 bases of the junction left unmatched. The CDR3 consists of 15 residues. CDR3 in DNA: TGTGCCAGCAGTTTCAACCCCGACAGGGAGAACATTCAGTACTTC. This encodes CASSFNPDRENIQYF.

The genes are TRBV30 and TRBJ1-2; the D gene is possibly TRBD1 (6 bases). Germline loops: CDR1 GTSNPN, CDR2 SVGIG (reference sequence). The CDR3 runs 11 residues. The V end was cut by 4 bases, the J end by 8 bases, with 11 bases between. The CDR3 is CAWTGERGYTF. The CDR3, as DNA: TGTGCCTGGACAGGGGAGAGGGGCTACACCTTC. The full variable domain, completed using reference TRBV30 and TRBJ1-2, is SQTIHQWPATLVQPVGSPLSLECTVEGTSNPNLYWYRQAAGRGLQLLFYSVGIGQISSEVPQNLSASRPQDRQFILSSKKLLLSDSGFYLCAWTGERGYTFGSGTRLTVV.

The chain uses TRBV6-6 and TRBJ2-3, with a weak D call TRBD1 (6 bases). CDR1 MNHNY and CDR2 SVGAGI come from the germline V gene (reference sequence). V was cut by 5 bases and J by 2 bases, with 11 bases left in between. The CDR3 consists of 14 residues. For the CDR3, the DNA is TGTGCCAGCAGTCACCGGACAGTCACAGATACGCAGTATTTT. It yields the protein CASSHRTVTDTQYF.

The chain has TRBV6-1 and TRBJ1-1, with D maybe TRBD1 (6 bases). V was pared by 8 bases and J by 0 bases, with 19 bases between. CDR1 and CDR2 from the germline V gene are MNHNS and SASEGT. The CDR3 is made up of 16 amino acids. The CDR3 DNA reads TGTGCCAGCCGTGTTGGGGGGGCCTTAATGAACACTGAAGCTTTCTTT. Translating gives CASRVGGALMNTEAFF.

J is TRBJ2-6 and V is TRBV9; D is possibly TRBD1 (6 bases). Germline CDR1 and CDR2: SGDLS and YYNGEE. CDR3 length: 19 amino acids. V shed 1 base and J shed 0 bases, with 17 bases lying between them. Here the CDR3 reads CASSVSRAGAFSGANVLTF. CDR3 in DNA: TGTGCCAGCAGCGTATCTCGGGCAGGGGCGTTCTCTGGGGCCAACGTCCTGACTTTC.

This clone has only a few counts. The chain employs TRBV5-5 and TRBJ2-5; 12 bases match TRBD2. After removal of 0 bases from V and 4 bases from J, the junction contained 4 bases not matched to a gene. The length of the CDR3 is 16 residues. Looked up from germline, CDR1 is SGHKS and CDR2 is YYEKEE (reference sequence). In DNA form, the CDR3 reads TGTGCCAGCAGCTTGGTTCTAGCGGGAGGGGGAGAGACCCAGTACTTC. Protein sequence: CASSLVLAGGGETQYF.

This chain connects TRBV15 to TRBJ1-4; D perhaps matches TRBD1 (5 bases). V was trimmed by 5 bases and J by 5 bases, leaving 15 bases between them. Germline-derived CDR1 and CDR2 are LNHNV and YYDKDF (reference sequence). This CDR3 is built from 15 residues. The DNA for the CDR3 is TGTGCCACCAGCGGGGGGAGGGTTCAAAATGAAAAACTGTTTTTT. Protein product: CATSGGRVQNEKLFF.